These T cell receptor beta chains were read from a single sample in a study of T cells in Graves' hyperthyroidism and ophthalmopathy. TCRdb called the multiplex PCR reads again in MiXCR, with one record for every CDR3 protein. Here the sample spans 450,000 to 650,000 distinct CDR3 sequences, about 20% being singletons. The sequenced sample consisted of blood. The receptors were sampled from a man in his late teens or twenties with Graves' hyperthyroidism. The CDR3 runs from the conserved cysteine through the conserved F or W. The D gene is left open where the match is weak. The listing skips clone size in some rows; elsewhere it reads once, few, many or a size class.

>NA|TRBV28|TRBD2|TRBJ2-5
TGTGCCAGCAGGAGCGGGACGTTTACAGAGACCCAGTACTTC
CASRSGTFTETQYF
>many|TRBV5-1|NA|TRBJ1-6
TGCGCCAGCAGTTTACAGGGATCAGGAAATTCACCCCTCCACTTT
CASSLQGSGNSPLHF
>few|TRBV5-1|NA|TRBJ1-2
TGCGCCAGCAGCTTGAGGGCCAGTCAAAACTATGGCTACACCTTC
CASSLRASQNYGYTF
>many|TRBV20-1|NA|TRBJ1-2
TGCAGTGCTAGAGATGATATCCACCTCTTCTATGGCTACACCTTC
CSARDDIHLFYGYTF
>few|TRBV2|NA|TRBJ2-7
TGTGCCAGCAGTGATCTTCTGGATGAGTACTTC
CASSDLLDEYF
>NA|TRBV15|TRBD2|TRBJ2-5
TGTGCCACCAGCAGAGAGCCTAGCGGGAGGGGGTGGGCCCAGTACTTC
CATSREPSGRGWAQYF
>many|TRBV11-2|NA|TRBJ2-2
TGTGCCAGCAACCTTGGGGCAGAGCTGTTTTTT
CASNLGAELFF
>NA|TRBV9|NA|TRBJ2-2
TGTGCCAGCAGCGTTATGTTTAACACCGGGGAGCTGTTTTTT
CASSVMFNTGELFF
>many|TRBV12-3/TRBV12-4|TRBD1|TRBJ1-3
TGTGCCAGCAGCCCGTTACAGGGGTCTGGAAACACCATATATTTT
CASSPLQGSGNTIYF
>once|TRBV27|TRBD1|TRBJ2-7
TGTGCCAGCACTCCCGGGACAGGGTTCGACGAGCAGTACTTC
CASTPGTGFDEQYF
>few|TRBV5-5|NA|TRBJ1-1
TGTGCCAGCCGCCCGGCGCTTCGGGGTCAAACTGAAGCTTTCTTT
CASRPALRGQTEAFF
>many|TRBV6-1|NA|TRBJ1-2
TGTGCCAGCAGGATGCCTGGTCAGGGCAAGGGCTACACCTTC
CASRMPGQGKGYTF
>many|TRBV6-5|NA|TRBJ1-5
TGTGCCAGCAGTCACGGGAGCAATCAGCCCCAGCATTTT
CASSHGSNQPQHF
>NA|TRBV12-3/TRBV12-4|NA|TRBJ2-5
TGTGCCAGCAACCACTGGGGGGGGGGCCCACAAGAGACCCAGTACTTC
CASNHWGGGPQETQYF
>NA|TRBV6-1|NA|TRBJ1-6
TGTGCCAGCAGTGTCCTACAGGGTTCACCCCTCCACTTT
CASSVLQGSPLHF
>many|TRBV9|TRBD2|TRBJ2-7
TGTGCCAGCAGCGTGACTAGCGGGGGAGCGAACTACGAGCAGTACTTC
CASSVTSGGANYEQYF
>NA|TRBV6-1|NA|TRBJ1-2
TGTGCCAGTAAGGGTGAGAACATCTATGGCTACACCTTC
CASKGENIYGYTF
>many|TRBV2|NA|TRBJ2-5
TGTGCCAGCGTTGGAAGGCTCCAAGAGACCCAGTACTTC
CASVGRLQETQYF
>NA|TRBV7-2|TRBD2|TRBJ2-7
TGTGCCAGCAGCGGGGGACTAGCGGGGTTCGACGAGCAGTACTTC
CASSGGLAGFDEQYF
>many|TRBV7-2|NA|TRBJ1-2
TGTGCCAGCAGCTTAGTAGGAAAAAACTATGGCTACACCTTC
CASSLVGKNYGYTF
>NA|TRBV14|NA|TRBJ1-2
TGTGCCAGCAGCCAAGAGAGGGGTGGCTACACCTTC
CASSQERGGYTF
>NA|TRBV12-3/TRBV12-4|TRBD2|TRBJ2-5
TGTGCCAGCAGCCCCGGGACTAGCGGGAGGGCCGTGGAGACCCAGTACTTC
CASSPGTSGRAVETQYF
>NA|TRBV6-5|NA|TRBJ1-5
TGTGCCAGCAGTTACTGCCGCAATCAGCCTCAGCATTTT
CASSYCRNQPQHF
>many|TRBV19|NA|TRBJ1-1
TGTGCCAGTATTCCGGCACAGGGAGGTATAGAAGCTTTCTTT
CASIPAQGGIEAFF
>NA|TRBV12-3/TRBV12-4|TRBD1|TRBJ1-1
TGTGCCAGCAGATTAACAGGGGTGGACACTGAAGCTTTCTTT
CASRLTGVDTEAFF
>many|TRBV27|NA|TRBJ1-5
TGTGCCAGCAGTTTAGAGGGATCTAGCAATCAGCCCCAGCATTTT
CASSLEGSSNQPQHF
>many|TRBV2|NA|TRBJ2-7
TGTGCCAGCCGATACAGCTACGAGCAGTACTTC
CASRYSYEQYF
>many|TRBV7-8|TRBD2|TRBJ2-7
TGTGCCAGCAGCTTAGCGGGCGGGGGGGCCTCCTACGAGCAGTACTTC
CASSLAGGGASYEQYF
>NA|TRBV20-1|NA|TRBJ2-5
TGCAGTGCTAGAGATCCCCAGGCGGTCCAAGAGACCCAGTACTTC
CSARDPQAVQETQYF
>many|TRBV7-8|NA|TRBJ2-5
TGTGCCAGCAGCTTAGGGTGGGGCCAGATCGAGACCCAGTACTTC
CASSLGWGQIETQYF
>NA|TRBV2|TRBD2|TRBJ2-7
TGTGCCAGCAGTGACTCTGGACTAGCGGGAGAATACGAGCAGTACTTC
CASSDSGLAGEYEQYF
>many|TRBV6-1|TRBD1|TRBJ2-5
TGTGCCAGCAGGGAGGGACAGGTTCGGGAGACCCAGTACTTC
CASREGQVRETQYF
>NA|TRBV6-1|NA|TRBJ2-7
TGTGCCAGCAGTGAAGCCGCGGGACCTCTCTACGAGCAGTACTTC
CASSEAAGPLYEQYF
>many|TRBV20-1|NA|TRBJ1-1
TGCAGTGCTAGACGCGGACAATTGGACACTGAAGCTTTCTTT
CSARRGQLDTEAFF
>many|TRBV6-2/TRBV6-3|NA|TRBJ2-2
TGTGCCAGCAGTAACGGGCCTAACACCGGGGAGCTGTTTTTT
CASSNGPNTGELFF
>many|TRBV25-1|NA|TRBJ2-7
TGTGCCAGCAGTGAATTATATCTGTTGGGGACACCACGACCCAACGAGCAGTACTTC
CASSELYLLGTPRPNEQYF
>NA|TRBV19|NA|TRBJ2-2
TGTGCGAGTGCCCCCAAGACCGCGTTAGTCAACACCGGGGAGCTGTTTTTT
CASAPKTALVNTGELFF
>NA|TRBV20-1|NA|TRBJ2-7
TGCAGTGCTAGAGATGGGGGTGACAGTAGACCCTACGAGCAGTACTTC
CSARDGGDSRPYEQYF
>few|TRBV30|NA|TRBJ2-6
TGTGCCTGGACTTCAGGGGTTGGGGCCAACGTCCTGACTTTC
CAWTSGVGANVLTF
>NA|TRBV24-1|TRBD1|TRBJ1-1
TGTGCCACCAGTGATTCTAGGGGGCAGGCTTTCTTT
CATSDSRGQAFF
>many|TRBV20-1|TRBD2|TRBJ2-5
TGCAGTGCTAGAGACCCATCCGGGAGGCGGTTAGAGACCCAGTACTTC
CSARDPSGRRLETQYF
>many|TRBV20-1|NA|TRBJ2-5
TGCAGTGCTCTCGAGAAACGGGGGCGAGAGACCCAGTACTTC
CSALEKRGRETQYF
>many|TRBV6-1|NA|TRBJ2-7
TGTGCCAGCAACAGGGACGAGCAGTACTTC
CASNRDEQYF
>many|TRBV15|TRBD1|TRBJ1-2
TGTGCCACCAGCGAAACGCCGGGGACAGGGGCCTACTATGGCTACACCTTC
CATSETPGTGAYYGYTF
>many|TRBV10-3|NA|TRBJ1-2
TGTGCCATCAGTGAGGGACGGGATGGCTACACCTTC
CAISEGRDGYTF
>many|TRBV11-3|NA|TRBJ1-1
TGTGCCAGCAGCTTCGACGTCGGCGGAGCTTTCTTT
CASSFDVGGAFF
>many|TRBV6-6|TRBD1|TRBJ1-2
TGTGCCAGCAGTCACCGGGACAGGGCCGCCACTGGGGGCTACACCTTC
CASSHRDRAATGGYTF
>many|TRBV10-1|NA|TRBJ2-7
TGCGCCAGCAGTGAGTCATTGAGACAGCAGTACTTC
CASSESLRQQYF
>many|TRBV4-1|TRBD2|TRBJ2-5
TGCGCCAGCAGCCCTCGGGGGGGACAAGAAGAGACCCAGTACTTC
CASSPRGGQEETQYF
>NA|TRBV12-3/TRBV12-4|TRBD2|TRBJ2-5
TGTGCCAGCAGTTTGCGGGGGGCAACCCAAGAGACCCAGTACTTC
CASSLRGATQETQYF
>NA|TRBV19|NA|TRBJ1-1
TGTGCCAGTAGTCTCGGTGGGGTAGTTGAAGCTTTCTTT
CASSLGGVVEAFF
>NA|TRBV5-1|NA|TRBJ1-2
TGCGCCAGCAGCTTGGAGGGGTCGGTGCAGGGCTATGGCTACACCTTC
CASSLEGSVQGYGYTF
>many|TRBV6-1|NA|TRBJ2-7
TGTGCCAGCATTCGGACAGTAGCTTACTACGAGCAGTACTTC
CASIRTVAYYEQYF